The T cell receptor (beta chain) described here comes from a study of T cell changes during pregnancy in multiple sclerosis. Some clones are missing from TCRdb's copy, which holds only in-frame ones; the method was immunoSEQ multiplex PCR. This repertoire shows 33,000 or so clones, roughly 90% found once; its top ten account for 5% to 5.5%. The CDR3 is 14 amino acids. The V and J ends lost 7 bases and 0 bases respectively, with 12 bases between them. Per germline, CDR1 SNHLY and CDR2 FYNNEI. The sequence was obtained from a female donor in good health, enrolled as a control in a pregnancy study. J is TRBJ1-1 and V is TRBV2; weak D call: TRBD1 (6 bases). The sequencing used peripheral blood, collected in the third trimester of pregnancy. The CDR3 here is CASTDSYLNTEAFF. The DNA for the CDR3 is TGTGCCAGCACGGACAGCTACTTGAACACTGAAGCTTTCTTT.